Presented here are 7 T cell receptor beta chains from one specimen sequenced in a study of shared clonotypes between healthy human individuals. The data were produced by immunoSEQ multiplex PCR, yet TCRdb's version contains in-frame clones alone and is incomplete. The sample consists of around 1 million clones, about 80% of them appearing once. Input material: memory CD4+ T cells sorted from blood. Subset described: CD45RA-negative fraction. The receptors were sampled from a man younger than 35 in good health.

As concerns this clone: The junction departs from germline at one end; a sequencing error may be responsible. J is TRBJ2-1 and V is TRBV18; D is unresolved. Per the germline V gene, CDR1 is KGHSH and CDR2 is LQKENI. The CDR3 loop spans 13 amino acids. As DNA, the CDR3 is TGTGCCAGCTCACCTCGTCTGTACAATGAGCAGCTCTTC. Translation gives CASSPRLYNEQLF.

The chain has TRBV18 and TRBJ1-2, with no clear D. The CDR3 loop spans 13 amino acids. Germline V gene lookup returns CDR1 KGHSH and CDR2 LQKENI. V was trimmed by 3 bases and J by 4 bases, leaving 9 bases between them. CDR3 DNA: TGTGCCAGCTCACCGGGCGGAAGCTATGGCTACACCTTC. Translated, it gives CASSPGGSYGYTF. Together with reference TRBV18 and TRBJ1-2, the CDR3 gives the full variable domain: NAGVMQNPRHLVRRRGQEARLRCSPMKGHSHVYWYRQLPEEGLKFMVYLQKENIIDESGMPKERFSAEFPKEGPSILRIQQVVRGDSAAYFCASSPGGSYGYTFGSGTRLTVV.

As for this clone: One junction end does not reproduce the germline sequence, and a read error may be involved. The same CDR3 also results from other DNA sequences found in this sample. The CDR3 bases are TGTGCTAGCAGCTTGGGGGAAGCAGAGACCCAGTACTTC. Amino acid sequence: CASSLGEAETQYF. The V and J genes are TRBV7-7 and TRBJ2-5; possibly TRBD1 or TRBD2 for D (5 bases each). Per the germline V gene, CDR1 is SSHAT and CDR2 is FNYEAQ (reference sequence). CDR3 size: 13 residues.

The rearrangement links TRBV10-2 to TRBJ2-5, with D tentatively TRBD1 (6 bases). Germline CDR1 and CDR2: WSHSY and SAAADI. V was clipped by 4 bases and J by 1 base, with 16 bases between them. CDR3 size: 16 residues. This CDR3 reads CASSATGTGSQETQYF. CDR3 DNA: TGCGCCAGCAGTGCTACAGGGACGGGCAGCCAAGAGACCCAGTACTTC.

The chain recombines TRBV5-1 with TRBJ1-1; D may be TRBD1 (5 bases). The CDR3 runs 16 residues. In germline, CDR1 is SGHRS, CDR2 YFSETQ. Trimming shortened V by 5 bases and J by 3 bases, and 20 bases separated the two germline ends. CDR3 protein: CASRDTQGRGDTEAFF. The DNA for the CDR3 is TGCGCCAGCAGGGATACTCAGGGACGGGGAGACACTGAAGCTTTCTTT.

This clone was seen at least ten times. The CDR3 protein is CASSIDRSSGNTIYF. The CDR3 DNA follows: TGTGCCAGTAGTATTGACCGGAGCTCTGGAAACACCATATATTTT. This rearrangement joins TRBV19 to TRBJ1-3, with D hard to call. In germline, CDR1 is LNHDA, CDR2 SQIVND (reference sequence). The CDR3 runs to 15 residues. V was cut by 3 bases and J by 0 bases, with 9 bases left in between. Full variable domain (remainder filled in from reference TRBV19 and TRBJ1-3): DGGITQSPKYLFRKEGQNVTLSCEQNLNHDAMYWYRQDPGQGLRLIYYSQIVNDFQKGDIAEGYSVSREKKESFPLTVTSAQKNPTAFYLCASSIDRSSGNTIYFGEGSWLTVV.

This chain links TRBV6-5 with TRBJ2-5, with D hard to call. The CDR3 runs 15 residues. Trimming removed 6 bases from V and 5 bases from J, with 19 bases in between. The germline gives CDR1 MNHEY, CDR2 SVGAGI. The CDR3 DNA follows: TGTGCCAGCAGCCCGACGGAGCCTCCGCGGGAGACCCAGTACTTC. Its protein product is CASSPTEPPRETQYF.